This TCR beta chain was obtained from a study of shared clonotypes between healthy human individuals. The study, taken as a whole, reports: Generation probability values for non-shared clonotypes were lower than those for clonotypes shared by all four donors.

Donors comprised only Caucasian adults living in Nashville, Tennessee. Researchers partitioned CD4+ cells into CD45RA+ naive and CD45RA-negative memory subsets. With respect to this clone: Its target is unknown.

In the original processing: In the immunoSEQ data, sequences were junction-only and lacked quality scores, so filtering differed. Assay used: immunoSEQ multiplex PCR; TCRdb lists only in-frame clones, some missing. The V and J calls and the clone size are those of that table, but D and trimming were determined from the DNA. The sample lists over 1.4 million clones, around 97% occurring once. Sequenced material: naive CD4+ T cells sorted from blood. Noted subset: CD45RA+ positively selected. This clonotype was sampled from a man between 25 and 39 years old in good health.

The DNA of the CDR3 is TGCGCCAGCAGATATGGGACAGGGGCCGACGAGCAGTACTTC. Translating gives CASRYGTGADEQYF. V is TRBV5-1 and J is TRBJ2-7; 10 nucleotides align to TRBD1. Germline lookup yields CDR1 SGHRS and CDR2 YFSETQ. V shed 5 bases, J shed 5 bases, and the junction held 7 bases outside the gene matches. This CDR3 is built from 14 residues.